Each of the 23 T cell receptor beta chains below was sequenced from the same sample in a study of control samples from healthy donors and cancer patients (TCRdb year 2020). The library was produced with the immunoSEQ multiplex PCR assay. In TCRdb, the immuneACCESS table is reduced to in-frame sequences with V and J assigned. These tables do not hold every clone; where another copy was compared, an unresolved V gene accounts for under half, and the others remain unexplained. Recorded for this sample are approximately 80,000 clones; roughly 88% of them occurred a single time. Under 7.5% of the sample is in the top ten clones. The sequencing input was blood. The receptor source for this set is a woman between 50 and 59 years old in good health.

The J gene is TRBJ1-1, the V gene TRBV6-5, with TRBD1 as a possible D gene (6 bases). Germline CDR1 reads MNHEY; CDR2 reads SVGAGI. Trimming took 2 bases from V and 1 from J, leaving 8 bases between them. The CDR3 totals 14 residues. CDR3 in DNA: TGTGCCAGCAGTTACGTAGGGGGGAACACTGAAGCTTTCTTT. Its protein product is CASSYVGGNTEAFF.

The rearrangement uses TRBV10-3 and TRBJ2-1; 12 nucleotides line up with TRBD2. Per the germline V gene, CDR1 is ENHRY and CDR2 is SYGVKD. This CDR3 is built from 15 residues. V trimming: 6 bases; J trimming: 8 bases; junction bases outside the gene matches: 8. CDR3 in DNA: TGTGCCATCAGGAAAACTAGCGGGGGGAGGGATGAGCAGTTCTTC. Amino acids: CAIRKTSGGRDEQFF.

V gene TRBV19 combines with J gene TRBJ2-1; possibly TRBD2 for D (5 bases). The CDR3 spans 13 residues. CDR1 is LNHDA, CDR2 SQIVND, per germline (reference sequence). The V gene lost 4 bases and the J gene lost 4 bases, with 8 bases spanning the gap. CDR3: CASSSGWYNEQFF. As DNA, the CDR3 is TGTGCCAGTAGTAGCGGGTGGTACAATGAGCAGTTCTTC.

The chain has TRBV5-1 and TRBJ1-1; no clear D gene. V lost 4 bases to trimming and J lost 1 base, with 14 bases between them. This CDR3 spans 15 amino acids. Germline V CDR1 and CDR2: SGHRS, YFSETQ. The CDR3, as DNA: TGCGCCAGCAGCCGAAGGGTTACCGAGAACACTGAAGCTTTCTTT. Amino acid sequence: CASSRRVTENTEAFF.

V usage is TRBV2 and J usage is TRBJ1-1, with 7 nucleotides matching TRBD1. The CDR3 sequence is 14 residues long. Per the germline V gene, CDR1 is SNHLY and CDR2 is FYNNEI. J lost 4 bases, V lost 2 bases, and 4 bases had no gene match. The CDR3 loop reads CASSENRGATEAFF. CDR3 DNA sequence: TGTGCCAGCAGTGAAAACAGGGGAGCCACTGAAGCTTTCTTT.

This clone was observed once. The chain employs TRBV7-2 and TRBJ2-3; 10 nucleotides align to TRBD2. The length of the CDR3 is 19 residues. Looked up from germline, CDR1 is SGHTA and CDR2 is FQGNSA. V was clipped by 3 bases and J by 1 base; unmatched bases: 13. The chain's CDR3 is CASSLQAGGPLGGTDTQYF. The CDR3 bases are TGTGCCAGCAGCTTGCAAGCGGGGGGGCCTTTGGGAGGCACAGATACGCAGTATTTT.

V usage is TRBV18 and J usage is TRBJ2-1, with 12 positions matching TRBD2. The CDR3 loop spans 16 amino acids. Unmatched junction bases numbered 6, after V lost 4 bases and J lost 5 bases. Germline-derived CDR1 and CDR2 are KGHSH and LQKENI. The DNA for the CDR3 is TGTGCCAGCTCACAGAGACTAGCGGGGGACAACAATGAGCAGTTCTTC. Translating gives CASSQRLAGDNNEQFF.

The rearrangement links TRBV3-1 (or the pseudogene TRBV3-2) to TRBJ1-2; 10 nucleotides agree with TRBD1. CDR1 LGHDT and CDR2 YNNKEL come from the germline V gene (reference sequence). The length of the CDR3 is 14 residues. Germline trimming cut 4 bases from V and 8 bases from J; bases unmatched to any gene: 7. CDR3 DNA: TGTGCCAGCAGCCGGACAGGGGGGGCGTGGGGCTACACCTTC. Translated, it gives CASSRTGGAWGYTF.

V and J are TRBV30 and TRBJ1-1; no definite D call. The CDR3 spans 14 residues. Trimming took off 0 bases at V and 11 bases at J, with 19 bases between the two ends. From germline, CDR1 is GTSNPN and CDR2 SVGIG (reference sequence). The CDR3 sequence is CAWSVQRVERTAFF. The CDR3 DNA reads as TGTGCCTGGAGTGTCCAGCGCGTTGAGCGTACGGCTTTCTTT.

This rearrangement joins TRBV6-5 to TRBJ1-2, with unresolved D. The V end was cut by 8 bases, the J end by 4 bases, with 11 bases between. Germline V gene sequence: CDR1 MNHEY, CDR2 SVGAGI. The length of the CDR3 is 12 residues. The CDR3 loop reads CASLDTVYGYTF. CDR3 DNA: TGTGCCAGCCTTGACACGGTCTATGGCTACACCTTC.

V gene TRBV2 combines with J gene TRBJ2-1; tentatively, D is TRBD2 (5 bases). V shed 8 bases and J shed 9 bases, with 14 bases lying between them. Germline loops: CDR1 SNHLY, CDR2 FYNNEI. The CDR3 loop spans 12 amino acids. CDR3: CASGPLAPEQFF. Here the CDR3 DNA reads TGTGCCAGCGGACCTCTAGCTCCTGAGCAGTTCTTC.

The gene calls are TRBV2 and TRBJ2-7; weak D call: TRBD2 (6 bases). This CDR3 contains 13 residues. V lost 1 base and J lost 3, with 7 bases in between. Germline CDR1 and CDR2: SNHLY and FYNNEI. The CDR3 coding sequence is TGTGCCAGCAGTGAAGAAGCGGGCTACGAGCAGTACTTC. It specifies CASSEEAGYEQYF.

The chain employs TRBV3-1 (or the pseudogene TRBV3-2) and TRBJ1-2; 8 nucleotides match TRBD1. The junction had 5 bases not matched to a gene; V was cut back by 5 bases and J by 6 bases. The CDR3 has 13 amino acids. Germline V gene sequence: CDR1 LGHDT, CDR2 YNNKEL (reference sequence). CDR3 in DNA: TGTGCCAGCAGCTTTACAGGGGGTGATGGCTACACCTTC. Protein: CASSFTGGDGYTF.

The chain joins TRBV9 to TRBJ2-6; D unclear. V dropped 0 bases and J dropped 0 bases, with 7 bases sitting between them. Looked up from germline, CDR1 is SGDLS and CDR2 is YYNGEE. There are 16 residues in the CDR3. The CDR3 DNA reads TGTGCCAGCAGCGTAGAGAACCTCTCTGGGGCCAACGTCCTGACTTTC. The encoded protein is CASSVENLSGANVLTF.

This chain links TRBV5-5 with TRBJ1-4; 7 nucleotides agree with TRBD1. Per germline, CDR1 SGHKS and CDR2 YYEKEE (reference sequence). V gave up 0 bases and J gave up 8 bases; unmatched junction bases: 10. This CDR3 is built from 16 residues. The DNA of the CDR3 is TGTGCCAGCAGCTTGGACTTGGGACAGCCTAGGGAAAAACTGTTTTTT. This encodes CASSLDLGQPREKLFF.

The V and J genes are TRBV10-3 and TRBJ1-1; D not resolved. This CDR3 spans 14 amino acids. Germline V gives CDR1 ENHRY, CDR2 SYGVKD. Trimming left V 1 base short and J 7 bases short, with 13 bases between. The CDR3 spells CAISELGQINEAFF. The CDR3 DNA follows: TGTGCCATCAGTGAGTTAGGGCAGATTAATGAAGCTTTCTTT.

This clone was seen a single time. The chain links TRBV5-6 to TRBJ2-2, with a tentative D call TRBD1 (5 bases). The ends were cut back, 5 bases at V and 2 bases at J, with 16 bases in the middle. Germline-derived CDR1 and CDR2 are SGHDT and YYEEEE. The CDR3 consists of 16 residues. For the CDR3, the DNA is TGTGCCAGCAGTTTCGACAGCTCCTTCAACACCGGGGAGCTGTTTTTT. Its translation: CASSFDSSFNTGELFF.

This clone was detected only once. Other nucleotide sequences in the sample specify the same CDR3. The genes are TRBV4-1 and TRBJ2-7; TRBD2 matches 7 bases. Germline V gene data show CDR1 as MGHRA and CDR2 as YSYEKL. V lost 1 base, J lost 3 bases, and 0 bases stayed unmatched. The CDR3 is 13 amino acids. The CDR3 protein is CASSQGGGYEQYF. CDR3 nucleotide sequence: TGCGCCAGCAGCCAAGGGGGGGGCTACGAGCAGTACTTC.

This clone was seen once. CDR3 nucleotides: TGCGCCAGCAGCCAAGTACCCAGGGAAGGGAACACTGAAGCTTTCTTT. It is translated as CASSQVPREGNTEAFF. The J gene is TRBJ1-1, the V gene TRBV4-1; the D gene is possibly TRBD1 (5 bases). The V end lost 1 base, the J end lost 1 base, and 13 bases lay between the germline ends. Germline values: CDR1 MGHRA, CDR2 YSYEKL. This CDR3 spans 16 amino acids.

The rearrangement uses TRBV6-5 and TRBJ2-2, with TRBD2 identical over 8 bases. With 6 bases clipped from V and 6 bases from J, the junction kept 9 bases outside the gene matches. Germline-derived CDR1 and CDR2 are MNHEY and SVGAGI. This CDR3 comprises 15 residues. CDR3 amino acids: CASRTTGTSAGELFF. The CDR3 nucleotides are TGTGCCAGCAGAACGACCGGGACTAGTGCCGGGGAGCTGTTTTTT.

The CDR3 region is CASSESGQGVYEQYF. The CDR3 DNA sequence: TGTGCCAGCAGTGAATCAGGACAGGGTGTATACGAGCAGTACTTC. The chain combines TRBV6-1 with TRBJ2-7, with 8 bases identical to TRBD1. Germline V CDR1 and CDR2: MNHNS, SASEGT. The CDR3 has 15 residues. With V trimmed by 2 bases and J by 4 bases, 7 bases remained unmatched.

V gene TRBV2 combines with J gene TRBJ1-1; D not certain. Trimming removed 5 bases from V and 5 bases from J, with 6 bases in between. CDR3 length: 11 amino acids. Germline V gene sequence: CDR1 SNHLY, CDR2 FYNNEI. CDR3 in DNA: TGTGCCAGCAGTATGCAGACTGAAGCTTTCTTT. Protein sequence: CASSMQTEAFF. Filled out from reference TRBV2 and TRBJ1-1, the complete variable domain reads EPEVTQTPSHQVTQMGQEVILRCVPISNHLYFYWYRQILGQKVEFLVSFYNNEISEKSEIFDDQFSVERPDGSNFTLKIRSTKLEDSAMYFCASSMQTEAFFGQGTRLTVV.

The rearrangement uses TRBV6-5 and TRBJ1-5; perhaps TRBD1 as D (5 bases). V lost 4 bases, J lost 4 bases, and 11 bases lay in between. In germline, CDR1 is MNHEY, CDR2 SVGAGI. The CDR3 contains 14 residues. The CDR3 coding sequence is TGTGCCAGCAGTTCCCAGGGATGGAATCAGCCCCAGCATTTT. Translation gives CASSSQGWNQPQHF.